This TCR beta chain was documented in a study of T-cell reconstitution after alpha-beta-depleted transplantation in children. Preparation of the TCRbeta library was carried out with unique molecular identifiers. TCRdb reprocessed the PCR reads via MiXCR and lists one record per CDR3 protein. Among approximately 640,000 distinct CDR3 sequences listed, roughly 17% were seen once. Germline trimming cut 3 bases from V and 0 bases from J; bases unmatched to any gene: 7. The V gene's germline CDR1 is DFQATT and CDR2 SNEGSKA (reference sequence). This CDR3 is 15 amino acids long. This clonotype was seen a few times.

The sequence was collected from a human donor who donated a stem cell graft to a child with acute myeloid leukemia. Sequences were derived from PBMCs from the stem cell graft donor, sampled from the stem cell graft. The chain recombines TRBV20-1 with TRBJ2-7; 8 bases are a match to TRBD2. The CDR3 region is CSARKLSGGSYEQYF. The CDR3 coding sequence is TGCAGTGCTAGGAAGCTGAGCGGGGGCTCCTACGAGCAGTACTTC.